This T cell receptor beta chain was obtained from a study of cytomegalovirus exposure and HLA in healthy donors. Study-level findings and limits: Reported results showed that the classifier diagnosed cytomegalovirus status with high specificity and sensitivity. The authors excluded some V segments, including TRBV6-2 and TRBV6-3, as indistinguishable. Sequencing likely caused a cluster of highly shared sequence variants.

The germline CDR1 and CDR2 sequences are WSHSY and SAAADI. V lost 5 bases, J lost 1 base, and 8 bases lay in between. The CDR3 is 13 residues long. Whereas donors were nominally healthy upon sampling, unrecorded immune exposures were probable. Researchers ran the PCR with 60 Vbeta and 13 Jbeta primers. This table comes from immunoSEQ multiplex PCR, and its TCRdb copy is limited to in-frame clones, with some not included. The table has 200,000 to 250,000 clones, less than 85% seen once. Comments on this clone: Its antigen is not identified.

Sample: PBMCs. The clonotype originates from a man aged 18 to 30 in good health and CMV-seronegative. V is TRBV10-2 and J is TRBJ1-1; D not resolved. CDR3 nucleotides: TGCGCCAGCAGTCGGGAGGGGAACACTGAAGCTTTCTTT. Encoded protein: CASSREGNTEAFF.